This T cell receptor beta chain was retrieved from a study of shared clonotypes between healthy human individuals (TCRdb year 2020). For the study in its entirety: A few men and two women, aged 18 to 49 years, made up the cohort. For each donor, three plates each were used for CD4 naive and CD4 memory, two plates were used for CD8 naive, and one plate was used for CD8 memory. To estimate repertoire size and how much clonotype sharing occurs between individuals, the study deeply sequenced the blood TCR repertoires of five or six healthy adults. Per donor, leukapheresis produced somewhere between about 0.8 and 9.5 billion PBMCs. To increase sequencing depth and limit assay-specific biases, different laboratories used diverse techniques to prepare libraries and sequence TCR repertoires.

Reading the germline V gene (reference sequence) gives CDR1 SEHNR and CDR2 FQNEAQ. V sheds 3 bases and J sheds 5 bases, leaving 16 bases between their ends. The cysteine opens and the phenylalanine closes a CDR3 of 15 amino acids. CDR3 DNA is the only sequence kept; it has 45 bases, read in frame from the first base. What the study reported, not specific to this receptor: Even with the large sequencing depth, rarefaction of the sorted-subset datasets indicated that sequencing was incomplete. Only blood was sampled, and tissue TCR repertoires likely differ from those in blood. Clonotypes shared by all four sorted-subset donors showed higher generation probabilities than non-shared clonotypes. The small number of donors limited the genetic and exposure-history diversity represented. Around 5% of naive CD4, around 3.5% of naive CD8, around 2.3% of memory CD4, and approximately 0.4% of memory CD8 clonotypes were shared across several donors. Pairwise subsampling led to the expectation that sequencing depth would affect the degree of clonotype sharing among donors. Larger estimated clonotype richness was generally found for naive subsets than for memory subsets.

This clone has at least ten counts. This receptor's antigen is unknown. The sample holds no much larger clone one base away, and base qualities are not on file. The donors were healthy, HIV-negative adults who had no recently reported acute infections or vaccinations. Every donor was a Caucasian adult residing in Nashville, Tennessee, USA. CD8 memory samples combined magnetically selected CD45RO+ cells with CCR7-negative CD45RA+ effector memory (TemRA) cells. Blood was obtained by leukapheresis, after which PBMCs were separated by Ficoll-Histopaque density gradient centrifugation and cryopreserved in liquid nitrogen vapor phase. Analytical flow cytometry was used to check the purity and quantity of every magnetically sorted T cell population. Genomic DNA was isolated from every sorted fraction and measured by UV absorbance on a Nanodrop 2000c. TCR CDR3 regions were amplified from genomic DNA by multiplex PCR using the deep immunoSEQ assay. For each cell subset, the extracted genomic DNA was distributed evenly across all wells of several immunoSEQ 96-well plates, and each plate served as one replicate. Each replicate PCR for sorted subsets received 150 to 250 ng genomic DNA, equal to tens of thousands of T cell genomes. The purified libraries were quantified using a Qubit 3.0 fluorometer, sized with a Bioanalyzer 2100, and then quantified again using the KAPA Library Quantification kit. Each immunoSEQ 96-well plate was sequenced on its own single-read 150-cycle Illumina NextSeq 550 flow cell. The paper's data handling went like this. Because only junctional sequences without quality scores were contained in the immunoSEQ output, filtering matching that applied to full-length reads could not be performed. Sequences were annotated with PyIR, a Python wrapper for IgBLAST v1.9, and V/J genes and CDR3 were assigned using IMGT germline references. Reads with weak V/J assignments (E-value above 1e-6), missing CDR3, stop codons, out-of-frame junctions, or ambiguous translated residues were removed. V3J clonotypes were defined as sequences sharing an identical inferred V gene, J gene, and CDR3 amino acid sequence. The percentage overlap between two repertoires was calculated by dividing the number of shared unique clonotypes by the size of the smaller repertoire. Repertoire richness was assessed with RTK rarefaction, the Chao1 estimator, and Recon v2.1 estimates of unobserved clonotypes. Generation probabilities were computed with OLGA for all TCRbeta clonotypes obtained by the gDNA method from four donors. This immuneACCESS table, as held by TCRdb, lists in-frame sequences with V and J called but not all clones. Of the missing ones, under half trace to an unresolved V gene in checked studies; the others have no known cause. That table is the source of V, J and clone size, and D and trimming were worked out from the DNA. The sample table contains 110,000 or so clones; only one count was recorded for about two thirds of them. Together, the top ten hold around 23% of the sample.

This TCR was sampled from a woman between 25 and 40 years old in good health. The rearrangement combines TRBV7-9 with TRBJ2-5; the D gene is tentatively TRBD1 or TRBD2, each matching 5 bases. Sequencing used memory CD8+ T cells sorted from blood. The cell subset or site label on this specimen signifies: CD45RO+ cells pooled with CCR7-negative TemRA cells. The CDR3 sequence is CASSLGDGHTETQYF. The bases are TGTGCCAGCAGCTTGGGGGACGGCCATACGGAGACCCAGTACTTC.